This is a list of T cell receptor beta chains from one sample in a study of monozygotic twins with inflammatory bowel disease. TCRdb re-analyzed the 5' RACE reads; it lists each CDR3 protein once, without DNA. The sample shows about 160,000 distinct CDR3 sequences, and approximately 2.4% sits with its ten largest clones. What was sequenced was blood. Receptors were obtained from a human donor with ulcerative colitis or Crohn's disease, or a healthy co-twin of an affected twin (not recorded which). Each CDR3 is given with its conserved first and last residue.

j_call | v_call | cdr3_aa
TRBJ2-7 | TRBV3-1 | CASSQDHPGLAGTYSYEQYF
TRBJ2-5 | TRBV5-1 | CASSLIERGPETQYF
TRBJ2-3 | TRBV5-3 | CARSWTGGTDTQYF
TRBJ2-1 | TRBV19 | CASSLLAGGSNEQFF
TRBJ1-2 | TRBV9 | CASSIYDSYGYTF
TRBJ2-5 | TRBV12-3/TRBV12-4 | CASSRGRLNQETQYF
TRBJ2-3 | TRBV4-3 | CASSQEGQAFTDTQYF
TRBJ2-5 | TRBV7-9 | CAGSSPGNTGETQYF
TRBJ2-7 | TRBV28 | CASSRDIPYEQYF
TRBJ1-6 | TRBV7-9 | CASSTRHSPLHF
TRBJ1-6 | TRBV6-2/TRBV6-3 | CATGQQDNSPLHF
TRBJ1-6 | TRBV12-3/TRBV12-4 | CASSTTGNSSPLHF
TRBJ1-1 | TRBV7-3 | CASSLGKGTEAFF
TRBJ1-1 | TRBV4-1 | CASTRGGEAFF
TRBJ2-3 | TRBV24-1 | CATSDLGRGESTDTQYF
TRBJ1-2 | TRBV3-1 | CASSTGWGYTF
TRBJ2-2 | TRBV7-3 | CASSLGQGATGELFF
TRBJ2-1 | TRBV6-1 | CASSAVSRVGEQFF